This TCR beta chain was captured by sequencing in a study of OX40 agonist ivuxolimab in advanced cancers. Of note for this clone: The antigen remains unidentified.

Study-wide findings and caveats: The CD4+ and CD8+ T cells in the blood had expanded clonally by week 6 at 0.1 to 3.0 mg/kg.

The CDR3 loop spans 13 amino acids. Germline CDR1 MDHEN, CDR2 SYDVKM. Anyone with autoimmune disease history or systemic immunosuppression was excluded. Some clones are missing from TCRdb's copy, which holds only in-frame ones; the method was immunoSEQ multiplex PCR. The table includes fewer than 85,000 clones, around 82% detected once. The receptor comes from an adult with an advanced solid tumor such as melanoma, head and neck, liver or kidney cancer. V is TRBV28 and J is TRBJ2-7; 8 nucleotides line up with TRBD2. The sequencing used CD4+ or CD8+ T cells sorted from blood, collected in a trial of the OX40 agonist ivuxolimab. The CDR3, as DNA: TGTTCCTCGGGAGGGGGGCCCCCCTACGAGCAGTACTTC. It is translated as CSSGGGPPYEQYF.